This entry lists 25 T cell receptor beta chains sequenced from one sample in a study of cytomegalovirus exposure and HLA in healthy donors. TCRdb keeps only in-frame clones here, not all; method: immunoSEQ multiplex PCR. The sample consists of 180,000 or so clones, around nine tenths of them appearing once. The sequenced sample consisted of PBMCs. Receptors originate from a young woman in good health and CMV-seronegative.

The chain uses TRBV6-9 and TRBJ2-7; 14 bases align to TRBD2. The CDR3 loop spans 19 amino acids. Germline V gene data show CDR1 as MNHGY and CDR2 as SVAAGI. V lost 2 bases to trimming and J lost 0 bases; unmatched junction nucleotides: 9. CDR3 protein: CASSYPRTSGGQSSYEQYF. CDR3 nucleotide sequence: TGTGCCAGCAGTTATCCCAGGACTAGCGGGGGGCAGAGCTCCTACGAGCAGTACTTC.

The chain is built from TRBV6-5 and TRBJ1-1; tentative D call: TRBD1 (5 bases). The CDR3 is 13 residues long. With 2 bases removed from V and 11 bases from J, the gap between germline ends came to 15 bases. Germline V CDR1 and CDR2: MNHEY, SVGAGI. The CDR3 nucleotides are TGTGCCAGCAGTTACGCGGGGGGACGGGACGCTTTCTTT. This gives the protein CASSYAGGRDAFF.

This clone was recorded only once. V usage is TRBV27 and J usage is TRBJ2-5, with 11 bases matching TRBD2. The CDR3 sequence is 15 residues long. V shed 4 bases and J 4 bases; nucleotides not matched to a gene: 5. Germline loops: CDR1 MNHEY, CDR2 SMNVEV (reference sequence). The CDR3 loop reads CASSSLAGEGETQYF. CDR3 nucleotide sequence: TGTGCCAGCAGTTCACTAGCGGGGGAGGGAGAGACCCAGTACTTC.

The rearrangement joins TRBV11-2 to TRBJ2-1, with 7 positions matching TRBD2. With 4 bases clipped from V and 6 bases from J, the junction kept 6 bases outside the gene matches. This CDR3 comprises 14 residues. CDR1 is SGHAT, CDR2 FQNNGV, per germline. The CDR3 region is CASSSGGIGNEQFF. As DNA, the CDR3 is TGTGCCAGCAGCTCCGGGGGGATCGGCAATGAGCAGTTCTTC.

This clone was seen just once. The V call is TRBV13, the J call TRBJ2-3; D is perhaps TRBD1 (5 bases). Trimming removed 5 bases from V and 4 bases from J, with 10 bases in between. The CDR3 sequence is 13 residues long. The germline V gene has CDR1 PRHDT and CDR2 FYEKMQ (reference sequence). CDR3 coding DNA: TGTGCCAGCAGCACCCGACAGCCAGATACGCAGTATTTT. Translation: CASSTRQPDTQYF.

V gene TRBV2 combines with J gene TRBJ1-3; TRBD1 agrees at 8 bases. The CDR3 is made up of 15 amino acids. Germline trimming cut 3 bases from V and 0 bases from J; bases unmatched to any gene: 1. Germline CDR1 is SNHLY and CDR2 is FYNNEI. The CDR3 DNA sequence: TGTGCCAGCAGTGATGGGACAGGCTCTGGAAACACCATATATTTT. Translation gives CASSDGTGSGNTIYF.

V is TRBV29-1 and J is TRBJ2-1; D possibly corresponds to TRBD2 (6 bases). The germline gives CDR1 SQVTM, CDR2 ANQGSEA. The CDR3 spans 14 residues. Trimming shortened V by 4 bases and J by 6 bases, and 16 bases separated the two germline ends. The CDR3, as DNA: TGCAGCGTTGCTATTAGCGGTAAGGGCAATGAGCAGTTCTTC. Protein product: CSVAISGKGNEQFF.

The chain couples TRBV4-3 to TRBJ2-6; D may be TRBD2 (5 bases). V was clipped by 4 bases and J by 2 bases, with 9 bases between them. Germline values: CDR1 LGHNA, CDR2 YSLEER. The CDR3 contains 15 residues. The CDR3 nucleotides are TGCGCCAGCAGCCCACGGGATGCTGGGGCCAACGTCCTGACTTTC. Translated, it gives CASSPRDAGANVLTF.

V is TRBV7-6 and J is TRBJ2-5; 8 nucleotides agree with TRBD1. The J segment lost 5 bases and the V segment lost 4 bases, leaving 9 bases of the junction unmatched. The germline V gene has CDR1 SGHVS and CDR2 FNYEAQ. CDR3 size: 15 residues. CDR3 DNA: TGTGCCAGCAGCTACGGACAGGGCCCCCGGGAGACCCAGTACTTC. Its translation: CASSYGQGPRETQYF.

This CDR3 reads CASSQDYSYNEQFF. Written as DNA, the CDR3 is TGTGCCAGCAGTCAGGATTACTCCTACAATGAGCAGTTCTTC. The gene calls are TRBV5-6 and TRBJ2-1; the D is unclear. The germline V and J ends were trimmed by 5 bases and 0 bases, with 9 bases remaining between them. The CDR3 consists of 14 residues. The V gene's germline CDR1 is SGHDT and CDR2 YYEEEE.

The chain couples TRBV5-6 to TRBJ2-7; 13 nucleotides line up with TRBD2. Trimming took 4 bases from V and 3 from J; bases not matched to a gene: 4. The CDR3 has 15 amino acids. CDR1 is SGHDT and CDR2 is YYEEEE in the germline V gene. The CDR3 bases are TGTGCCAGCAGCCGACTAGCGGGGGGCCGCTACGAGCAGTACTTC. Translation gives CASSRLAGGRYEQYF.

This chain links TRBV25-1 with TRBJ2-2; TRBD1 matches 7 bases. Looked up from germline, CDR1 is MGHDK and CDR2 is SYGVNS. The CDR3 sequence is 14 residues long. Trimming took 6 bases from V and 3 from J; bases not matched to a gene: 4. The CDR3 sequence: CASSGQADTGELFF. The CDR3 coding sequence is TGTGCCAGCAGCGGACAGGCGGACACCGGGGAGCTGTTTTTT.

The chain combines TRBV6-1 with TRBJ2-5; 11 bases line up with TRBD2. The CDR3 spans 17 residues. From germline, CDR1 is MNHNS and CDR2 SASEGT. V gave up 6 bases and J gave up 1 base; unmatched junction bases: 10. The CDR3 DNA reads TGTGCCAGCAGCGAAAGGGGACTAGCGGAAATCCAAGAGACCCAGTACTTC. This sequence encodes CASSERGLAEIQETQYF.

The gene calls are TRBV10-2 and TRBJ2-7; D unclear. CDR3 size: 14 residues. CDR1 WSHSY and CDR2 SAAADI come from the germline V gene. V lost 2 bases to trimming and J lost 2 bases, with 10 bases between them. The CDR3, as DNA: TGCGCCAGCAGTGAGACGGAGTTACCCTACGAGCAGTACTTC. This translates into CASSETELPYEQYF.

The rearrangement links TRBV2 to TRBJ2-2; D may be TRBD2 (6 bases). The CDR3 runs 18 residues. Germline CDR1 is SNHLY and CDR2 is FYNNEI. V gave up 8 bases and J gave up 6 bases, with 28 bases separating them. Here the CDR3 reads CASLPGLASVGIAGELFF. The CDR3 DNA sequence: TGTGCCAGCCTTCCGGGGTTGGCTAGCGTCGGGATTGCCGGGGAGCTGTTTTTT.

J is TRBJ1-2 and V is TRBV7-9, with 9 bases matching TRBD1. The length of the CDR3 is 15 residues. Germline V CDR1 and CDR2: SEHNR, FQNEAQ (reference sequence). The CDR3 reads CTWGQGDVFNYGYTF. DNA for the CDR3: TGTACCTGGGGACAGGGAGATGTCTTTAACTATGGCTACACCTTC.

The V call is TRBV7-9, the J call TRBJ1-4, with a possible D match to TRBD1 (5 bases). Trimming removed 4 bases from V and 4 bases from J, with 10 bases in between. CDR1 SEHNR and CDR2 FQNEAQ come from the germline V gene (reference sequence). The CDR3 runs to 14 residues. CDR3 bases: TGTGCCAGCAGCTCTCAGACAGATAATGAAAAACTGTTTTTT. Protein sequence: CASSSQTDNEKLFF.

This chain joins TRBV11-2 and TRBJ1-1, with D possibly TRBD1 on 5 matching bases. The CDR3 spans 15 residues. V gave up 5 bases and J gave up 4 bases, with 17 bases separating them. Germline V gene lookup returns CDR1 SGHAT and CDR2 FQNNGV. The CDR3 reads CASSPPRVFGTEAFF. The CDR3 DNA reads as TGTGCCAGCAGCCCCCCCAGGGTGTTTGGCACTGAAGCTTTCTTT.

Notes on this clone: The junction differs from germline at one of its ends, possibly a read error. The rearrangement uses TRBV6-5 and TRBJ2-7, with D tentatively TRBD2 (6 bases). Germline CDR1 is MNHEY and CDR2 is SVGAGI. The CDR3 runs to 13 residues. In nucleotides, the CDR3 is TGTGCCAGCAGCGGGACTTACTCCTCCGAGCAGTACTTC. Encoded protein: CASSGTYSSEQYF.

The chain combines TRBV19 with TRBJ2-7, with D perhaps TRBD2 (6 bases). Germline V CDR1 and CDR2: LNHDA, SQIVND (reference sequence). The CDR3 is 12 amino acids. Trimming stripped 7 bases from V and 3 bases from J, with 10 bases between. The CDR3 loop reads CASIRGYYEQYF. CDR3 coding DNA: TGTGCCAGTATTCGGGGGTACTACGAGCAGTACTTC.

The rearrangement joins TRBV29-1 to TRBJ1-5; D may be TRBD1 (5 bases). CDR1 and CDR2 from the germline V gene are SQVTM and ANQGSEA. The V and J ends lost 7 bases and 0 bases respectively, with 16 bases between them. The length of the CDR3 is 15 residues. The CDR3: CSGEVPGRSNQPQHF. For the CDR3, the DNA is TGCAGCGGTGAGGTCCCAGGGCGTAGCAATCAGCCCCAGCATTTT. Variable domain in full (rest from reference TRBV29-1 and TRBJ1-5): SAVISQKPSRDICQRGTSLTIQCQVDSQVTMMFWYRQQPGQSLTLIATANQGSEATYESGFVIDKFPISRPNLTFSTLTVSNMSPEDSSIYLCSGEVPGRSNQPQHFGDGTRLSIL.

This clone was recorded a few times. CDR3 region: CASSAVGRGNNQPQHF. CDR3 bases: TGTGCCAGCAGTGCAGTGGGGAGGGGAAACAATCAGCCCCAGCATTTT. The gene calls are TRBV2 and TRBJ1-5, with TRBD1 as a possible D gene (5 bases). Germline lookup yields CDR1 SNHLY and CDR2 FYNNEI. The CDR3 is 16 amino acids. The ends were cut back, 4 bases at V and 3 bases at J, with 16 bases in the middle. The full variable domain, in which reference TRBV2 and TRBJ1-5 provide the parts outside the CDR3, is EPEVTQTPSHQVTQMGQEVILRCVPISNHLYFYWYRQILGQKVEFLVSFYNNEISEKSEIFDDQFSVERPDGSNFTLKIRSTKLEDSAMYFCASSAVGRGNNQPQHFGDGTRLSIL.

This clone occurred a few times. This rearrangement joins TRBV7-6 to TRBJ1-1; a possible D gene is TRBD1 (6 bases). The CDR3 covers 14 residues. CDR1 and CDR2 (germline): SGHVS, FNYEAQ. The germline V and J ends were trimmed by 2 bases and 8 bases, with 15 bases remaining between them. The chain's CDR3 is CASSLTHPTGEAFF. The CDR3 coding sequence is TGTGCCAGCAGCTTAACTCACCCTACAGGGGAAGCTTTCTTT. The entire variable domain, with the rest obtained from reference TRBV7-6 and TRBJ1-1, is as follows: GAGVSQSPRYKVTKRGQDVALRCDPISGHVSLYWYRQALGQGPEFLTYFNYEAQQDKSGLPNDRFSAERPEGSISTLTIQRTEQRDSAMYRCASSLTHPTGEAFFGQGTRLTVV.

The chain uses TRBV4-3 and TRBJ2-1, with TRBD2 matching over 9 bases. Germline values: CDR1 LGHNA, CDR2 YSLEER. The CDR3 has 17 amino acids. Trimming took 0 bases from V and 5 from J; bases not matched to a gene: 8. In DNA form, the CDR3 reads TGCGCCAGCAGCCAAGATGGGGGGGGACTAGCAAACAATGAGCAGTTCTTC. It encodes CASSQDGGGLANNEQFF.

This rearrangement joins TRBV9 to TRBJ1-1; no definite D call. The germline gives CDR1 SGDLS, CDR2 YYNGEE. Between the trimmed V and J ends, which lost 0 bases and 0 bases, there was a span of 15 bases. The CDR3 totals 17 residues. CDR3 region: CASSVAPARAMNTEAFF. For the CDR3, the DNA is TGTGCCAGCAGCGTAGCCCCGGCGCGGGCCATGAACACTGAAGCTTTCTTT.